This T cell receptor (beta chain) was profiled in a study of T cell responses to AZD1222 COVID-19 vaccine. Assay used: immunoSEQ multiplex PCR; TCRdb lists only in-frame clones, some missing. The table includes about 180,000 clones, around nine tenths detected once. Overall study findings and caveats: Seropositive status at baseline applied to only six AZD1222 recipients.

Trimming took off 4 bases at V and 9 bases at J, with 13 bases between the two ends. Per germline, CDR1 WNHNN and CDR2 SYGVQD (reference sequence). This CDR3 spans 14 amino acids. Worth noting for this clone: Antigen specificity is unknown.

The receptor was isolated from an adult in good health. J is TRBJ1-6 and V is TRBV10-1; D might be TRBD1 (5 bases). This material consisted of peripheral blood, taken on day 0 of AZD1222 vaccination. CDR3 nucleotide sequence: TGCGCCAGCAGTGTGGGGGGAGAGGGTTCACCCCTCCACTTT. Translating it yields CASSVGGEGSPLHF.